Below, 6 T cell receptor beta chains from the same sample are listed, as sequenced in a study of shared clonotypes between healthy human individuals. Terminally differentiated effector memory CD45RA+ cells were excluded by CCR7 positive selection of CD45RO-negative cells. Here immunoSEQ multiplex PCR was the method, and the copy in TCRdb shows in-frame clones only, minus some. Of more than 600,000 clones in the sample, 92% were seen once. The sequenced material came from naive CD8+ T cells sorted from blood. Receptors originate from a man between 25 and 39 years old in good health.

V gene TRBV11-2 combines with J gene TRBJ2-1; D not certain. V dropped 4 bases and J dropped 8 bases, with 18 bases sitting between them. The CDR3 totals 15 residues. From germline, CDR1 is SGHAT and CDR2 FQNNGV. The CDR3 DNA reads TGTGCCAGCAGCTCCGACCCTGCGCTGGTCGATGAGCAGTTCTTC. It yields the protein CASSSDPALVDEQFF.

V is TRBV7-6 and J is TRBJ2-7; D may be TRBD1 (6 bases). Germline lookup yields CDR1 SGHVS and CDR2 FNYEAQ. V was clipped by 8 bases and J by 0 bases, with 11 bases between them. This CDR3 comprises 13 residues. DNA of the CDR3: TGTGCCAGCCAGGGGTCGAACTCCTACGAGCAGTACTTC. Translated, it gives CASQGSNSYEQYF.

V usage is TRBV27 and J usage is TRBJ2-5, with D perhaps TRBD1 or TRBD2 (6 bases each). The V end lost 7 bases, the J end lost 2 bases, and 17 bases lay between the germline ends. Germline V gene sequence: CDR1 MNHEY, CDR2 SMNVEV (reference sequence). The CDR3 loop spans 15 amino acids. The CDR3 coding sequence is TGTGCCAGCAAAGGATGGCGGAGGGGGCAAGAGACCCAGTACTTC. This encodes CASKGWRRGQETQYF.

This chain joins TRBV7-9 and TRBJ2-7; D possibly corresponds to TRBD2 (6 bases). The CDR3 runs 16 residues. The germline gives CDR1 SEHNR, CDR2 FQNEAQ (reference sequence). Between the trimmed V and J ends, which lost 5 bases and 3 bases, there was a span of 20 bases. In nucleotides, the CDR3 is TGTGCCAGCAGCCCAAAGGGCGGGGTAGACTACTACGAGCAGTACTTC. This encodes CASSPKGGVDYYEQYF.

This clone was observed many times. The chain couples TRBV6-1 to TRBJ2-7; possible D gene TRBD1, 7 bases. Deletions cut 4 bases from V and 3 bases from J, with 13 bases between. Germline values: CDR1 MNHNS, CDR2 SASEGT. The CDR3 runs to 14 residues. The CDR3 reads CASSVGRGDYEQYF. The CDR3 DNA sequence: TGTGCCAGCAGTGTCGGCAGGGGGGACTACGAGCAGTACTTC.

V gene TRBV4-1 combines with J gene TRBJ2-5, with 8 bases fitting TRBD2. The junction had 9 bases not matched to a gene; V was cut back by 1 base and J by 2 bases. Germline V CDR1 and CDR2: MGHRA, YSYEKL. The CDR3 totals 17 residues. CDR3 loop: CASSQGWSGSSQETQYF. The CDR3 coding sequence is TGCGCCAGCAGCCAAGGGTGGAGCGGGAGTTCTCAAGAGACCCAGTACTTC.